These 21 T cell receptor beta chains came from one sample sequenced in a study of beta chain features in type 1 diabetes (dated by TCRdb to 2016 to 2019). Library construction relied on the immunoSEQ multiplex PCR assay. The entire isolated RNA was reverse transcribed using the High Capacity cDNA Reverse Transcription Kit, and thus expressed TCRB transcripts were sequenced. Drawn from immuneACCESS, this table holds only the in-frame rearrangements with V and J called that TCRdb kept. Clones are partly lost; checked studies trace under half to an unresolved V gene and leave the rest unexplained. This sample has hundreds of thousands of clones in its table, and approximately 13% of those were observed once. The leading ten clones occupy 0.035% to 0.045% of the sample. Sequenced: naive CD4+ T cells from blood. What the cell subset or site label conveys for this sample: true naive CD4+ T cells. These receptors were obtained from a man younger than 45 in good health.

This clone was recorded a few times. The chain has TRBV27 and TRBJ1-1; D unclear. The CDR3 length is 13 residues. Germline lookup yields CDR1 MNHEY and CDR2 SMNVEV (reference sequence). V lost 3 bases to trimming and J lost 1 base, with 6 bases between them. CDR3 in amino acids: CASSLVSNTEAFF. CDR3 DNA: TGTGCCAGCAGTTTGGTCTCGAACACTGAAGCTTTCTTT.

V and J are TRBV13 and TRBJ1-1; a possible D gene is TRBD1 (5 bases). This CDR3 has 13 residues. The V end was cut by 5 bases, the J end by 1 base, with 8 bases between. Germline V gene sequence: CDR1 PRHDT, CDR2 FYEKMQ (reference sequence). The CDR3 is CASSPRENTEAFF. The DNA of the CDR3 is TGTGCCAGCAGCCCCAGGGAGAACACTGAAGCTTTCTTT.

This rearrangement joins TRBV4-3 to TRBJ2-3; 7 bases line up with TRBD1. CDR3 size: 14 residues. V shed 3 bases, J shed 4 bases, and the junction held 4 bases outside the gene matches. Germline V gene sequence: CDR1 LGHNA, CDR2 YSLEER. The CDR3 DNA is TGCGCCAGCAGCCAGAAGACAGGGCCAGATACGCAGTATTTT. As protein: CASSQKTGPDTQYF.

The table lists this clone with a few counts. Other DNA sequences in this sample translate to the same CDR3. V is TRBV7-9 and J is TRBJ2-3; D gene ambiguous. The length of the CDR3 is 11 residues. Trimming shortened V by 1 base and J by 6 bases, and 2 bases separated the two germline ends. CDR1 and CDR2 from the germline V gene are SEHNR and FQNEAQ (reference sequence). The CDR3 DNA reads TGTGCCAGCAGCTTAGTGGATACGCAGTATTTT. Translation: CASSLVDTQYF.

CDR3 in amino acids: CAWSYNRLAQSTDTQYF. CDR3 in DNA: TGTGCCTGGAGTTATAACAGACTAGCGCAAAGCACAGATACGCAGTATTTT. The J gene is TRBJ2-3, the V gene TRBV30; TRBD2 matches at 8 bases. V was pared by 2 bases and J by 0 bases, with 10 bases of the junction left unmatched. Germline CDR1 reads GTSNPN; CDR2 reads SVGIG (reference sequence). The CDR3 loop spans 17 amino acids.

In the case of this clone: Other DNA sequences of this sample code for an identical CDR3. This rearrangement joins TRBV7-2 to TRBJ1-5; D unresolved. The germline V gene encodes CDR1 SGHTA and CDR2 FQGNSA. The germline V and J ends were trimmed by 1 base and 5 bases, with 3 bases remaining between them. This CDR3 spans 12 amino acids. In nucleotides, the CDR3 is TGTGCCAGCAGCTTAGGGGATCAGCCCCAGCATTTT. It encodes CASSLGDQPQHF.

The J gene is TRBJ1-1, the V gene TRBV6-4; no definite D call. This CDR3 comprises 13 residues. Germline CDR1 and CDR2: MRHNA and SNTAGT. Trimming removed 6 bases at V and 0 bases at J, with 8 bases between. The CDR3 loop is CASSTQLNTEAFF. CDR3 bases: TGTGCCAGCAGCACGCAGTTGAACACTGAAGCTTTCTTT.

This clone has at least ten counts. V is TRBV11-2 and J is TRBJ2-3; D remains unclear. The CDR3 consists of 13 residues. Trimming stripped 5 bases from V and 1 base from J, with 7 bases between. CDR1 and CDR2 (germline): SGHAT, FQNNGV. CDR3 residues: CASSPVGTDTQYF. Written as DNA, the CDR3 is TGTGCCAGCAGCCCAGTGGGCACAGATACGCAGTATTTT.

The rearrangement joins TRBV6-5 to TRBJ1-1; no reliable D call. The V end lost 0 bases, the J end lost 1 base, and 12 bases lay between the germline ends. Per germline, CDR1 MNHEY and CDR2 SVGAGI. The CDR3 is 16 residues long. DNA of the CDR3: TGTGCCAGCAGTTACTCCGGGCCAGCGGCGAACACTGAAGCTTTCTTT. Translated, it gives CASSYSGPAANTEAFF.

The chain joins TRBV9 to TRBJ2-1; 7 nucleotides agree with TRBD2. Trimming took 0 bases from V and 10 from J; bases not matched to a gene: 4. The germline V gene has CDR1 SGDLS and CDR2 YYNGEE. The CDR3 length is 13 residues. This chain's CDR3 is CASSVALAEEQFF. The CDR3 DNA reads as TGTGCCAGCAGCGTAGCCCTAGCGGAGGAGCAGTTCTTC.

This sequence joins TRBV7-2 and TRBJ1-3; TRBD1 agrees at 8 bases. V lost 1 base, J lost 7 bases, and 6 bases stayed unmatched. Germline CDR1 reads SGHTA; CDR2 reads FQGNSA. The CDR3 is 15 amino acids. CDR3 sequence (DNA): TGTGCCAGCAGCTTAGGACAGGGGTATAGGAACACCATATATTTT. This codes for CASSLGQGYRNTIYF.

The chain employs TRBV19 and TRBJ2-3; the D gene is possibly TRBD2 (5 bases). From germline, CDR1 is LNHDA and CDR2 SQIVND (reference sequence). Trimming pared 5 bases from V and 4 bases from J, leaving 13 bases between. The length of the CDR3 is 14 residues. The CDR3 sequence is CASSLGPAADTQYF. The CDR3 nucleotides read TGTGCCAGTAGTCTCGGGCCAGCGGCAGATACGCAGTATTTT.

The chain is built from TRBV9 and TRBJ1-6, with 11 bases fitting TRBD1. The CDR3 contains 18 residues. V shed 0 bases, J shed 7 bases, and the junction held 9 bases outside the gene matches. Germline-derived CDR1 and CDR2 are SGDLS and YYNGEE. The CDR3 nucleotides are TGTGCCAGCAGCGTAGCCCCCTCAGGGACAGGGGGAAATTCACCCCTCCACTTT. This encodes CASSVAPSGTGGNSPLHF.

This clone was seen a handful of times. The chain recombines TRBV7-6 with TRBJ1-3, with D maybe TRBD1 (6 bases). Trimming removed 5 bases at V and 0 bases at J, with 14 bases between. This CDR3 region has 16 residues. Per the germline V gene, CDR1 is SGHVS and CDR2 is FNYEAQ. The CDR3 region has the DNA TGTGCCAGCAGCACGTGGACAGCTGTCTCTGGAAACACCATATATTTT. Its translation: CASSTWTAVSGNTIYF.

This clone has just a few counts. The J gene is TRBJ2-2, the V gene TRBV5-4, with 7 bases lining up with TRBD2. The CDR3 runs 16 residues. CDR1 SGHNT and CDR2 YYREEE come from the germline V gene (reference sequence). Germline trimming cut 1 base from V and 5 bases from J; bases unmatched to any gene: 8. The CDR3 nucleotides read TGTGCCAGCAGCTTGCTGACCAGCGGGATAACCGGGGAGCTGTTTTTT. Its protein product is CASSLLTSGITGELFF. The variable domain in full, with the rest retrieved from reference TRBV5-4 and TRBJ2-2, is ETGVTQSPTHLIKTRGQQVTLRCSSQSGHNTVSWYQQALGQGPQFIFQYYREEENGRGNFPPRFSGLQFPNYSSELNVNALELDDSALYLCASSLLTSGITGELFFGEGSRLTVL.

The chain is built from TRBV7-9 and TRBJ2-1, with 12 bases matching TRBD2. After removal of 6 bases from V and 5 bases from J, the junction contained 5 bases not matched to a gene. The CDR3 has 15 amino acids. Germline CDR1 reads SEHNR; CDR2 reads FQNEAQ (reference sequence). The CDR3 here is CASRPGLAGNNEQFF. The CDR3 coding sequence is TGTGCCAGCAGACCCGGACTAGCGGGAAACAATGAGCAGTTCTTC.

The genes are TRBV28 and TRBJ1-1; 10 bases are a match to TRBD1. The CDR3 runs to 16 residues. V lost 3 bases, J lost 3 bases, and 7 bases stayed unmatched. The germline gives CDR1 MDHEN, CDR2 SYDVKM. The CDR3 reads CASSLGQGIVYTEAFF. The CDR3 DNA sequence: TGTGCCAGCAGTTTGGGACAGGGGATAGTATACACTGAAGCTTTCTTT.

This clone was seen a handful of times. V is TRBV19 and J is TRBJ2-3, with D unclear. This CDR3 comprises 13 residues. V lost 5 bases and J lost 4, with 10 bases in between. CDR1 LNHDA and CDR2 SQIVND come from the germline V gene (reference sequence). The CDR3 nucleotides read TGTGCCAGTAGTGGGTTGGTCGCAGATACGCAGTATTTT. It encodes CASSGLVADTQYF.

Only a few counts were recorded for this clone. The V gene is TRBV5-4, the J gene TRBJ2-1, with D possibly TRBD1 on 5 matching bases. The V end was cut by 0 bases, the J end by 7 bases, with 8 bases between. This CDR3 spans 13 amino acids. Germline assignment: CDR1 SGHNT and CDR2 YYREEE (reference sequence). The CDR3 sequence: CASSLVGANEQFF. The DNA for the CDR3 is TGTGCCAGCAGCTTGGTTGGGGCTAATGAGCAGTTCTTC.

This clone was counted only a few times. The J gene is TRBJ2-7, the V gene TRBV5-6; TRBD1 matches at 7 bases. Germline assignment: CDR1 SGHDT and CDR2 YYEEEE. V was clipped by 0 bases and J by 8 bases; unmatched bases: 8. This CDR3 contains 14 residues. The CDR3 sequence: CASSLGPTGVQQYV. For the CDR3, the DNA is TGTGCCAGCAGCTTGGGGCCTACAGGGGTCCAGCAGTACGTC.

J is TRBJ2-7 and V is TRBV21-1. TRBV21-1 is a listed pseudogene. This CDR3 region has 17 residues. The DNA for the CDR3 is TGTGCCAGCATGCTTTCGGGGGCAGCATGGAAATACTACGAGCAGTACGTC. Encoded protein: CASMLSGAAWKYYEQYV.